This record looks at one TCR beta chain sequence and its context. The cohort comprised adults aged about 18 to 90 years residing in 20 to 30 US areas. Clinical history as reported by participants underpinned cohort assignment. These data belong to a study of blood T cell repertoires in COVID-19. Study in general: The samples span acute and convalescent COVID-19 from the United States, Italy and Spain.

Original processing methods: Amplification of reference gene primers was used by the study to estimate nucleated cell counts. Repertoires were generated with immunoSEQ multiplex PCR, while TCRdb's copy carries only in-frame clones and drops some. The V and J calls and clone size come from that table; D and trimming were worked out from the DNA. The sample has approximately 400,000 clones; roughly nine tenths are singletons. The V gene's germline CDR1 is LNHDA and CDR2 SQIVND (reference sequence). CDR3 length: 14 amino acids. The V and J ends lost 4 bases and 7 bases, in that order; junction bases with no gene match: 6.

The chain uses TRBV19 and TRBJ2-1; 8 positions agree with TRBD2. The specimen sequenced was PBMCs or T cells enriched from blood (not recorded which). The sequence came from a woman aged 40 to 50 who had been exposed to COVID-19. As DNA, the CDR3 is TGTGCCAGTAGTAGGTCGGGGGGGTTAAATGAGCAGTTCTTC. This sequence encodes CASSRSGGLNEQFF.